This TCR beta chain was profiled in a study of identical twins. TCRdb reprocessed the 5' RACE reads via MiXCR and lists one record per CDR3 protein. The sample consists of 260,000 or so distinct CDR3 sequences, 7.5% of them appearing once. Donors were all healthy Caucasians. Germline lookup yields CDR1 DFQATT and CDR2 SNEGSKA (reference sequence). V gave up 7 bases and J gave up 2 bases, with 12 bases separating them. CDR3 length equals 13 residues. In its sample, this clonotype was seen many times. Its antigen is unidentified. Study results and limitations: With abundant cord blood beta clonotypes, insertions were fewer; memory repertoires showed no such pattern.

The sample also formed part of further work on yellow fever vaccine responses in identical twins.

Sample: CD8+ T cells sorted from blood. This receptor was identified in a woman between 18 and 29 years old in good health. The V call is TRBV20-1, the J call TRBJ2-4, with D possibly being TRBD1 (5 bases). Here the CDR3 DNA reads TGCAGTGTCGAGGACAACCCCAAAAACATTCAGTACTTC. This translates into CSVEDNPKNIQYF.